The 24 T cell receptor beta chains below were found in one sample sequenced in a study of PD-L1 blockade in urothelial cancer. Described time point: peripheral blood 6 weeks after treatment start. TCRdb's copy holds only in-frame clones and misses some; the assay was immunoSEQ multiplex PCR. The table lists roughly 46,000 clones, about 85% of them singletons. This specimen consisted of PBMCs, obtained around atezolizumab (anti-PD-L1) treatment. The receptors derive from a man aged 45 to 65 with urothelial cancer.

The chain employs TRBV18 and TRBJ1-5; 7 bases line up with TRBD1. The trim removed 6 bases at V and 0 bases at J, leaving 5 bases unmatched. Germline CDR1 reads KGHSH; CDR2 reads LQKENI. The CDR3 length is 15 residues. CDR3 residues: CASSRDSNSNQPQHF. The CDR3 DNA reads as TGTGCCAGCTCCCGGGACAGCAATAGCAATCAGCCCCAGCATTTT.

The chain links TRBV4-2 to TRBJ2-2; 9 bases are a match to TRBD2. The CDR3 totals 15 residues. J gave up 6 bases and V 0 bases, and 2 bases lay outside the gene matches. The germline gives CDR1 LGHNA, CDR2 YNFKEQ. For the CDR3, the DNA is TGTGCCAGCAGCCAAGAGATAGCGGGGGCCGGGGAGCTGTTTTTT. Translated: CASSQEIAGAGELFF.

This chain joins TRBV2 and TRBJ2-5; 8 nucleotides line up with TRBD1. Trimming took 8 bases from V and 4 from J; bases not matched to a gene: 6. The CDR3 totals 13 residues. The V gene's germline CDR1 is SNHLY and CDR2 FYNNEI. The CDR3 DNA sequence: TGTGCCAGCCGAGACAGGGGTGGAGAGACCCAGTACTTC. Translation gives CASRDRGGETQYF.

The CDR3 DNA is TGTGCCAGCAGTTTATCGCTGGGGCCCTACGAGCAGTACTTC. This encodes CASSLSLGPYEQYF. The chain joins TRBV27 to TRBJ2-7, with D tentatively TRBD1 (5 bases). The V gene's germline CDR1 is MNHEY and CDR2 SMNVEV (reference sequence). With 0 bases removed from V and 2 bases from J, the gap between germline ends came to 8 bases. The CDR3 is 14 amino acids.

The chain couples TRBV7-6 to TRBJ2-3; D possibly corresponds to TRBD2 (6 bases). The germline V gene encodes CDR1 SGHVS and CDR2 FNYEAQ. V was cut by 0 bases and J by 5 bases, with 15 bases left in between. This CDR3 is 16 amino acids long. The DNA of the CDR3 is TGTGCCAGCAGCTTAGCCGGCATATCCGGGGGAGATACGCAGTATTTT. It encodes CASSLAGISGGDTQYF.

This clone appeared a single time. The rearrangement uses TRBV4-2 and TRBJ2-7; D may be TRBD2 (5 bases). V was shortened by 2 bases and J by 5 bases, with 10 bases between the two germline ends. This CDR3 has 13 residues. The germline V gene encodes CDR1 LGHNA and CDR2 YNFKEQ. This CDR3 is CASSQREYHEQYF. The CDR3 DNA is TGTGCCAGCAGCCAAAGGGAGTACCACGAGCAGTACTTC.

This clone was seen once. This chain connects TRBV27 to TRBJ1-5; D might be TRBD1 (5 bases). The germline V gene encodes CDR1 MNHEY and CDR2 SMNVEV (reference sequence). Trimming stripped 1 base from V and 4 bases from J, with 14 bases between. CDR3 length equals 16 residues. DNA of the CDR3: TGTGCCAGCAGTTTATATAGCGTGGAGGGGAATCAGCCCCAGCATTTT. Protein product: CASSLYSVEGNQPQHF.

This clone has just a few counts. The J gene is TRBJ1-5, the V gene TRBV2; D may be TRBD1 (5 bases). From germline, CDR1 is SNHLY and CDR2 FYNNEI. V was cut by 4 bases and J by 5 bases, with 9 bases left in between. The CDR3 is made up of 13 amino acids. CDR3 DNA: TGTGCCAGCAGTGTAGAAGGGGATCAGCCCCAGCATTTT. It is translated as CASSVEGDQPQHF.

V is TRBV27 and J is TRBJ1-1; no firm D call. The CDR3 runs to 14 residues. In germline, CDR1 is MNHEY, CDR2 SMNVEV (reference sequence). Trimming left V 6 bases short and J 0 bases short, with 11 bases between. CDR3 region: CASSPSTMNTEAFF. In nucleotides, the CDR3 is TGTGCCAGCAGCCCTTCGACTATGAACACTGAAGCTTTCTTT.

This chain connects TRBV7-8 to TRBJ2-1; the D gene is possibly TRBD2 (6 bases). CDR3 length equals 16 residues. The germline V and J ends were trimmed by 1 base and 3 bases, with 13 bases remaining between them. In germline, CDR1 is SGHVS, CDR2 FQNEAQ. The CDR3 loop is CASSLVESGFYNEQFF. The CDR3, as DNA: TGTGCCAGCAGCTTAGTCGAGAGCGGGTTCTACAATGAGCAGTTCTTC.

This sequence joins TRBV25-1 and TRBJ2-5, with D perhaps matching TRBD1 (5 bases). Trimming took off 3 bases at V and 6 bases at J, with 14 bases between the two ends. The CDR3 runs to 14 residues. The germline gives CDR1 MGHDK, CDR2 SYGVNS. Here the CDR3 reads CASSDWVGAQTQYF. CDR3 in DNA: TGTGCCAGCAGTGATTGGGTAGGGGCGCAGACCCAGTACTTC.

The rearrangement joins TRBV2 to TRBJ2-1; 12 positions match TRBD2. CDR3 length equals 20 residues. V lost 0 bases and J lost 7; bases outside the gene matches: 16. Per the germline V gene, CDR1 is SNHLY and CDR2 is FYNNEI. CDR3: CASSEAGRTQTSGRPNEQFF. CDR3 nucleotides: TGTGCCAGCAGTGAAGCCGGGCGGACACAGACTAGCGGGAGACCAAATGAGCAGTTCTTC.

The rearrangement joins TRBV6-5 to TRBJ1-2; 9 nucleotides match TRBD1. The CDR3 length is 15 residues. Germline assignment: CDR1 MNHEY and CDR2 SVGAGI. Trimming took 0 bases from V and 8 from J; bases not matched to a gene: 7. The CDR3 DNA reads TGTGCCAGCAGTTACTCCCGGGACAGGGTGAGCGGCTACACCTTC. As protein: CASSYSRDRVSGYTF.

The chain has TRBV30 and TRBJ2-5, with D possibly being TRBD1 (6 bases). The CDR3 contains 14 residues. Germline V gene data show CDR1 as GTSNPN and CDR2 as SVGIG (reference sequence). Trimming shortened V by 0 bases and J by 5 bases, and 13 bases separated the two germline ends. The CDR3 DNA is TGTGCCTGGAGTGTTAGTTACAGGGTGGAGACCCAGTACTTC. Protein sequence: CAWSVSYRVETQYF.

The CDR3 nucleotides read TGTGCCAGCAGTGAAGCAGGGGGGGACCAGCCCCAGCATTTT. Translating it yields CASSEAGGDQPQHF. The chain carries TRBV6-1 and TRBJ1-5; tentatively, D is TRBD1 (6 bases). The germline CDR1 and CDR2 sequences are MNHNS and SASEGT. The length of the CDR3 is 14 residues. Between the trimmed V and J ends, which lost 0 bases and 7 bases, there was a span of 10 bases.

CDR3 in DNA: TGTGCCAGCAGTCCTTTAGCGGGAGTGACAGATACGCAGTATTTT. Amino acids: CASSPLAGVTDTQYF. The V call is TRBV25-1, the J call TRBJ2-3, with 9 bases identical to TRBD2. From germline, CDR1 is MGHDK and CDR2 SYGVNS. This CDR3 region has 15 residues. With V trimmed by 5 bases and J by 3 bases, 6 bases remained unmatched.

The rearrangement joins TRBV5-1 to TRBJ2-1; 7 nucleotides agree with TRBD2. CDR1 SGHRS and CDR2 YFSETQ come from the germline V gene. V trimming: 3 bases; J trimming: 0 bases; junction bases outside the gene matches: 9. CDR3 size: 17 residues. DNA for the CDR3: TGCGCCAGCAGCTCCATACTAGCGTCGAGCTCCTACAATGAGCAGTTCTTC. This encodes CASSSILASSSYNEQFF. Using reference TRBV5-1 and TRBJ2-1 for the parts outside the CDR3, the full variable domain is KAGVTQTPRYLIKTRGQQVTLSCSPISGHRSVSWYQQTPGQGLQFLFEYFSETQRNKGNFPGRFSGRQFSNSRSEMNVSTLELGDSALYLCASSSILASSSYNEQFFGPGTRLTVL.

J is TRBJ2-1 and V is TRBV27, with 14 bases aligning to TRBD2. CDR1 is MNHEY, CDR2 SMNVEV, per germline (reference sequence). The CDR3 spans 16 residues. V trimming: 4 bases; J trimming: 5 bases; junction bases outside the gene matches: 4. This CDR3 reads CASSYLGLAGDNEQFF. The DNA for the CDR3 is TGTGCCAGCAGTTACCTGGGACTAGCGGGGGACAATGAGCAGTTCTTC.

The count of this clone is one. CDR3 amino acids: CASSRGTGRAEQFF. DNA for the CDR3: TGTGCCAGCAGCAGAGGGACAGGTCGTGCTGAGCAGTTCTTC. The chain links TRBV13 to TRBJ2-1, with 8 nucleotides matching TRBD1. The V and J ends lost 5 bases and 9 bases, in that order; junction bases with no gene match: 9. Germline V lookup: CDR1 PRHDT, CDR2 FYEKMQ (reference sequence). CDR3 length equals 14 residues.

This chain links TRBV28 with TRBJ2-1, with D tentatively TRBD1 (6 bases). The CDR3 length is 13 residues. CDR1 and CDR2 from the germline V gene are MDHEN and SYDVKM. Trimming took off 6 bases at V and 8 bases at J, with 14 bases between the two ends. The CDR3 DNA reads TGTGCCAGCAGGGGACATCAAACTGATGAGCAGTTCTTC. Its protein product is CASRGHQTDEQFF.

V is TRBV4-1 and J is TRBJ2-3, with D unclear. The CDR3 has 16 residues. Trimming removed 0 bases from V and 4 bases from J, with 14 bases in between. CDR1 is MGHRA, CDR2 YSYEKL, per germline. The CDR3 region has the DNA TGCGCCAGCAGCCAAGACTCCATTCTAACCCCAGATACGCAGTATTTT. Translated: CASSQDSILTPDTQYF.

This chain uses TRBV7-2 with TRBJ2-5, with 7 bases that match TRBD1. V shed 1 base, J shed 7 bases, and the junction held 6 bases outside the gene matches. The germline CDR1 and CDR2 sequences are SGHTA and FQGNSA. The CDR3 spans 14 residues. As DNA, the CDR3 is TGTGCCAGCAGCTTAGATAGGGGGCGAGGGACCCAGTACTTC. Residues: CASSLDRGRGTQYF.

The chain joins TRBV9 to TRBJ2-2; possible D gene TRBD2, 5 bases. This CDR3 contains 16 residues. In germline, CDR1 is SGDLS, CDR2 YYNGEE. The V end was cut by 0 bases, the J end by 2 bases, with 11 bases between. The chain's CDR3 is CASSVEAGRNTGELFF. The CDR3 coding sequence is TGTGCCAGCAGCGTAGAGGCGGGCAGAAACACCGGGGAGCTGTTTTTT.

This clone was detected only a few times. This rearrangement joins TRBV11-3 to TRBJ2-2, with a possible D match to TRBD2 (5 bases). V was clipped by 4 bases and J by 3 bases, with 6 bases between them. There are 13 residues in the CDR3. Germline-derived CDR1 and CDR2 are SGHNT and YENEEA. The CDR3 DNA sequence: TGTGCCAGCAGCTCCGGGGACACCGGGGAGCTGTTTTTT. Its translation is CASSSGDTGELFF. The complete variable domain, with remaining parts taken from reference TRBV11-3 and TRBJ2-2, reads EAGVVQSPRYKIIEKKQPVAFWCNPISGHNTLYWYLQNLGQGPELLIRYENEEAVDDSQLPKDRFSAERLKGVDSTLKIQPAELGDSAVYLCASSSGDTGELFFGEGSRLTVL.